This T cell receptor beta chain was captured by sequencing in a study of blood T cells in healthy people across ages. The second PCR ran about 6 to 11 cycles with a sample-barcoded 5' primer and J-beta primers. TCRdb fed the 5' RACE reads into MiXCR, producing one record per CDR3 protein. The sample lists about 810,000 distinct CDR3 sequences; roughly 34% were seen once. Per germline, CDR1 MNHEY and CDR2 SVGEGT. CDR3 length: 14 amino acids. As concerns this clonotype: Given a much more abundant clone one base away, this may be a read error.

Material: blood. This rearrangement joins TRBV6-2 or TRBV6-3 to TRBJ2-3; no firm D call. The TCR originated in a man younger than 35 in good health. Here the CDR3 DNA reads TGTGCCAGCAGTTCGCGGAGCCTGGCAGATATGCAGTATTTT. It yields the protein CASSSRSLADMQYF.